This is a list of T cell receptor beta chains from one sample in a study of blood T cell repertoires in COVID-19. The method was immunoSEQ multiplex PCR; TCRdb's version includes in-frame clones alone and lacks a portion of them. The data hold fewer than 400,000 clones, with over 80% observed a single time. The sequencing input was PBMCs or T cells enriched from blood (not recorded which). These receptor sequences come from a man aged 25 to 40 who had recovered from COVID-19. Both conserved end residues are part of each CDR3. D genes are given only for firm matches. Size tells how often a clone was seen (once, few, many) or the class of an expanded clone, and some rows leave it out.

DNA: TGTGCCAGCAGTTCTCCGGGACAGGTGTCCTACGAGCAGTACTTC
CDR3: CASSSPGQVSYEQYF
D: TRBD1
J: TRBJ2-7
V: TRBV7-9
size: NA

DNA: TGTGCCAGCAGTTACTACAGGGGATATGGCTACACCTTC
CDR3: CASSYYRGYGYTF
D: TRBD1
J: TRBJ1-2
V: TRBV6-2/TRBV6-3
size: NA

DNA: TGTGCCAGCAGTCTCAGCCCGCCGGGACAGGGCCGAGACGAGCAGTACTTC
CDR3: CASSLSPPGQGRDEQYF
D: TRBD1
J: TRBJ2-7
V: TRBV6-2/TRBV6-3
size: NA

DNA: TGTGCCAGCAGTTTAATCGGGAATCAGCCCCAGCATTTT
CDR3: CASSLIGNQPQHF
D: NA
J: TRBJ1-5
V: TRBV12-3/TRBV12-4
size: few

DNA: TGTGCCAGTAGGGACCGGGACAGGGCCTACAATGAGCAGTTCTTC
CDR3: CASRDRDRAYNEQFF
D: TRBD1
J: TRBJ2-1
V: TRBV19
size: NA

DNA: TGTGCCAGCAGACTAACAGGGGTGGGAGATGAAAAACTGTTTTTT
CDR3: CASRLTGVGDEKLFF
D: TRBD1
J: TRBJ1-4
V: TRBV6-5
size: NA

DNA: TGTGCCAGCAGCCCGCCGGGCGGGGGATACAATGAGCAGTTCTTC
CDR3: CASSPPGGGYNEQFF
D: TRBD2
J: TRBJ2-1
V: TRBV7-8
size: once

DNA: TGTGCCAGCAGCTTAGATCCAGGGGGAGTAGGCGGCTACACCTTC
CDR3: CASSLDPGGVGGYTF
D: TRBD1
J: TRBJ1-2
V: TRBV11-2
size: few

DNA: TGTGCCAGCTCACCAGGGGACAGGGGCGACACCGGGGAGCTGTTTTTT
CDR3: CASSPGDRGDTGELFF
D: TRBD1
J: TRBJ2-2
V: TRBV18
size: NA

DNA: TGCGCCAGCAGCTTGGAGCAGGGAATTTACGAGCAGTACTTC
CDR3: CASSLEQGIYEQYF
D: NA
J: TRBJ2-7
V: TRBV5-1
size: NA

DNA: TGTGCCAGTAGGGAAAGTGGGACAGGCACAGATACGCAGTATTTT
CDR3: CASRESGTGTDTQYF
D: TRBD1
J: TRBJ2-3
V: TRBV19
size: few

DNA: TGTGCCAGCAGGGGATTTGGACAGGCCTATAATTCACCCCTCCACTTT
CDR3: CASRGFGQAYNSPLHF
D: TRBD1
J: TRBJ1-6
V: TRBV6-4
size: NA

DNA: TGTGCCAGCAAGAGCGGGGGGCCGGAGACCCAGTACTTC
CDR3: CASKSGGPETQYF
D: TRBD2
J: TRBJ2-5
V: TRBV2
size: few

DNA: TGTGCCAGCAGCTTAAACAGGGGGCCAGATTCACCCCTCCACTTT
CDR3: CASSLNRGPDSPLHF
D: TRBD1
J: TRBJ1-6
V: TRBV11-2
size: NA

DNA: TGTGCCAGCAGCTTAGCCAGGACAAACTACGAGCAGTACTTC
CDR3: CASSLARTNYEQYF
D: NA
J: TRBJ2-7
V: TRBV11-2
size: NA

DNA: TGTGCCAGCACCCTTAGACAGACTTTTGACTCTGGGGCCAACGTCCTGACTTTC
CDR3: CASTLRQTFDSGANVLTF
D: NA
J: TRBJ2-6
V: TRBV7-9
size: NA

DNA: TGTGCCAGCAGCCCTCCAACGCGGGACAGAAAAGAGACCCAGTACTTC
CDR3: CASSPPTRDRKETQYF
D: NA
J: TRBJ2-5
V: TRBV14
size: NA

DNA: TGTGCCAGCACCTCCGGTCTGTACTTC
CDR3: CASTSGLYF
D: NA
J: TRBJ2-7
V: TRBV28
size: NA

DNA: TGTGCCAGTAGTATAGTTCCAGGGGTTGCCGGGGAGCTGTTTTTT
CDR3: CASSIVPGVAGELFF
D: NA
J: TRBJ2-2
V: TRBV19
size: NA

DNA: TGCGCCAGCAGCTCGACAGGGGGGAGCACAGATACGCAGTATTTT
CDR3: CASSSTGGSTDTQYF
D: TRBD1
J: TRBJ2-3
V: TRBV5-1
size: once

DNA: TGTGCCACCCAAAGTCGGACAGGCGATAATTCACCCCTCCACTTT
CDR3: CATQSRTGDNSPLHF
D: TRBD1
J: TRBJ1-6
V: TRBV10-3
size: NA

DNA: TGTGCCAGCAGCTTATTCACAGGGTCCTCCACCGGGGAGCTGTTTTTT
CDR3: CASSLFTGSSTGELFF
D: NA
J: TRBJ2-2
V: TRBV7-9
size: NA

DNA: TGTGCCAGCAGCTTAACCCTAGCGGGGGTTCTCTACAATGAGCAGTTCTTC
CDR3: CASSLTLAGVLYNEQFF
D: TRBD2
J: TRBJ2-1
V: TRBV7-9
size: NA

DNA: TGCGCCAGCAGCCCCGGGACACCAGAGAGCTCCTATAATTCACCCCTCCACTTT
CDR3: CASSPGTPESSYNSPLHF
D: NA
J: TRBJ1-6
V: TRBV5-1
size: once

DNA: TGTGCCTGGAGTCCAGGGATGAACACTGAAGCTTTCTTT
CDR3: CAWSPGMNTEAFF
D: NA
J: TRBJ1-1
V: TRBV30
size: NA

DNA: TGTGCCAGCAGTTACGGGACTAGCACCAATGAGCAGTTCTTC
CDR3: CASSYGTSTNEQFF
D: TRBD2
J: TRBJ2-1
V: TRBV6-5
size: NA

DNA: TGTGCCAGCAACCACCTGGGGCTAGCGGGAACTAGCACAGATACGCAGTATTTT
CDR3: CASNHLGLAGTSTDTQYF
D: TRBD2
J: TRBJ2-3
V: TRBV2
size: NA

DNA: TGTGCCAGCAGTTTACCCCCAGTTAACTATGGCTACACCTTC
CDR3: CASSLPPVNYGYTF
D: NA
J: TRBJ1-2
V: TRBV28
size: NA

DNA: TGTGCCAGCAGTGACGGACAGAGATTTGCCAATTCACCCCTCCACTTT
CDR3: CASSDGQRFANSPLHF
D: NA
J: TRBJ1-6
V: TRBV2
size: NA